This TCR beta chain was documented in a study of graft-versus-host responses after intestinal transplantation (dated by TCRdb to 2020 to 2023). For the study in its entirety: The transplants that recipients received were multivisceral, liver-intestinal, or isolated intestinal. Every recipient was given anti-thymocyte globulin induction, followed by around three years of maintenance tacrolimus and steroids. Graft-versus-host and host-versus-graft alloreactive T cell clones were tracked in the graft, circulation and bone marrow after intestinal transplantation using bulk TCR-beta CDR3 sequencing. To identify alloreactive clones, pre-transplant mixed lymphocyte reaction products were sequenced and then compared with unstimulated pre-transplant donor and recipient T cells. A cohort of some 24 intestinal transplant recipients, including one retransplant, was enrolled, and 3 patients lacking pretransplant specimens were excluded. A peak of at least 4% donor T cells among recipient peripheral blood mononuclear cells was the definition used for donor T cell macrochimerism. Samples from three later patients were sequenced in-house on an Illumina MiSeq with MiXCR processing rather than by the commercial service. Here is what the overall study found, with its caveats: Early after transplant, declines in HvG clones were associated with peak levels of circulating GvH clones. In patients with donor T cell macrochimerism, the allografts had high GvH to HvG T cell clonal ratios. The conclusions were limited by the relatively low number and heterogeneity of the intestinal transplant patients. GvH clones were detected in recipient bone marrow, and some appeared earlier in ileal mucosa or blood, consistent with an intestinal mucosal origin.

This clone was seen more than once but under ten times. There is no known antigen for this receptor. Base quality data are lacking; no much larger clone is found one base away. Receptor libraries were prepared by the immunoSEQ multiplex PCR assay. Adaptive Biotechnologies carried out high-throughput TCR-beta CDR3 sequencing of genomic DNA for most patients. As for the original processing: TCR sequencing data were retrieved from Adaptive's ImmunoSEQ software for some 19 patients, whereas a few other patients were processed with MiXCR and VDJtools. Because the origin of CDR3 nucleotide sequences shared between donor and recipient could not be assigned, those sequences were removed. To count as alloreactive, a clone needed at least 2-fold expansion over unstimulated cells and a minimum CFSE-low frequency of 0.002% (template counts) or 0.001% (read counts). A clone was considered mappable if detected in the sequenced pre-transplant spleen, lymph node, or MLR CFSE-low populations of the donor or recipient. The cumulative frequency of alloreactive clones was calculated as a percentage of all sequences, weighted by copy number. Held by TCRdb, this immuneACCESS table contains in-frame sequences only and omits some clones. Under half of the omission traces to an unresolved V gene where checked; the cause of the rest is unknown. V, J and clone size reflect that table, while D and trimming were determined from the DNA. This sample is represented by approximately 12,000 clones; over 90% of them were singletons. The top ten constitute 20% of the sample.

Blood samples were collected up to 4 times in the first month after transplant and then at least monthly when available. This material consisted of PBMCs, taken 109 to 110 days after intestinal transplant. The TCR originated in a human patient who received an intestinal transplant, so some T cells may come from the graft donor.

The nucleotides are TGTGCCAGCAGACTGACAGGGGACGAGCAGTACTTC. Its translation is CASRLTGDEQYF. The rearrangement combines TRBV6-7 with TRBJ2-7; 8 bases in between match TRBD1. TRBV6-7 is reported as an ORF; its role is uncertain. CDR3 length: 12 amino acids, cysteine to phenylalanine. The entry retains the CDR3 DNA only, 36 bases that are in frame from base 1. Trimming leaves V shorter by 6 bases and J shorter by 5 bases, with the junction holding 3 bases beyond the gene matches.